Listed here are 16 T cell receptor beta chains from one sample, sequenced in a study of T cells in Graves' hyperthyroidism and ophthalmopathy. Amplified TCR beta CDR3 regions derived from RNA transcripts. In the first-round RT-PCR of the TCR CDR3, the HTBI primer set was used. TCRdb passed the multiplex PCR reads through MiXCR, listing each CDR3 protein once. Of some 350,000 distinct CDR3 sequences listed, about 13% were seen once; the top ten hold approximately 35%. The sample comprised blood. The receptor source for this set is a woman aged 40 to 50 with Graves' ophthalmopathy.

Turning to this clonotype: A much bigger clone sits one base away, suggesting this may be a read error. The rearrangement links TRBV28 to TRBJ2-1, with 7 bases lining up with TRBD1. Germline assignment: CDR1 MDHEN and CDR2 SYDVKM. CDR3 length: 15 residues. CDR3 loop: CASSYRGVSYNEQSF. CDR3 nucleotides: TGTGCCAGCAGTTACAGGGGCGTTTCCTACAATGAGCAGTCCTTC.

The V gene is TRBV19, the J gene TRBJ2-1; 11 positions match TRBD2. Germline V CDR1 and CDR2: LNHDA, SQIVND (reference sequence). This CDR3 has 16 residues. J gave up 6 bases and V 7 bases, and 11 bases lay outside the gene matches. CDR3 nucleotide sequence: TGTGCCAGTACCCCACTGGCTAGCGGGAGGCCCAATGAGCAGTTCTTC. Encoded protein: CASTPLASGRPNEQFF.

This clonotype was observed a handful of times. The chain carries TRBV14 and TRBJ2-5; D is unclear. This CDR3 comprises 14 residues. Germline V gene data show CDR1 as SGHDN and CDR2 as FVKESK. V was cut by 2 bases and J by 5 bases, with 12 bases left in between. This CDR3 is CASSQYTRGETQYF. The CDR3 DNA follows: TGTGCCAGCAGCCAATATACGAGAGGCGAGACCCAGTACTTC.

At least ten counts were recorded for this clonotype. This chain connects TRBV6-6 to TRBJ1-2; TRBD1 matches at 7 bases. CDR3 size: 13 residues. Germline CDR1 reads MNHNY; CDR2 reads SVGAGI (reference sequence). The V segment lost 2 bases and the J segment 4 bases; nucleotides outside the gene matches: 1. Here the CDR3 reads CASSYRQGYGYTF. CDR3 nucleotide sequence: TGTGCCAGCAGTTACAGACAGGGCTATGGCTACACCTTC.

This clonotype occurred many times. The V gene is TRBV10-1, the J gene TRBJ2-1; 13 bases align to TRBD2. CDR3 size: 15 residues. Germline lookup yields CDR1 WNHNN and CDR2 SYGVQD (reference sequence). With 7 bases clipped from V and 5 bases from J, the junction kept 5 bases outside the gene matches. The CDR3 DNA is TGCGCCAGCATGAGAGGACTAGCGGGAGACAATGAGCAGTTCTTC. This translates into CASMRGLAGDNEQFF.

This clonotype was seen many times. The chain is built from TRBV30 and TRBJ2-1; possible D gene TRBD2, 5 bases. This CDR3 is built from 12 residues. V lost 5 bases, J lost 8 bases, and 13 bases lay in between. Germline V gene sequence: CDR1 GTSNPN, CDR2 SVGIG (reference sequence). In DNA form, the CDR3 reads TGTGCCTGGGGGGAGACTACTGATGAGCAGTTCTTC. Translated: CAWGETTDEQFF.

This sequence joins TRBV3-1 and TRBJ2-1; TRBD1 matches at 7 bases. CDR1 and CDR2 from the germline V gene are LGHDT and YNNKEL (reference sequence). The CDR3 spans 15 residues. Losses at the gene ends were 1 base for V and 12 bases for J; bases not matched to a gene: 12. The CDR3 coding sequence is TGTGCCAGCAGCCAAGGTAGTAGGGGGCTAGGTCGGCAGTTCTTC. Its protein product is CASSQGSRGLGRQFF.

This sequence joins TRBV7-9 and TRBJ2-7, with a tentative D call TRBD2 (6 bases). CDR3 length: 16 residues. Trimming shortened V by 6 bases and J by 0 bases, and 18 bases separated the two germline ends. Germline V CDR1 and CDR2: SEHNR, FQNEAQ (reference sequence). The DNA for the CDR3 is TGTGCCAGCAGAGGAAGGGGACTGGAAACCTCCTACGAGCAGTACTTC. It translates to CASRGRGLETSYEQYF.

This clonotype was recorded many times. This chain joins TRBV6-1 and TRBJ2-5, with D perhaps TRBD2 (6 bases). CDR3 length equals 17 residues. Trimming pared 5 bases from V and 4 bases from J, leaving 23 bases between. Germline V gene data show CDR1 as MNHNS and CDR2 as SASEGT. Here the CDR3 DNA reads TGTGCCAGCAGTTCCACACTCGTAGGAGGGACTCCAGAGACCCAGTACTTC. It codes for CASSSTLVGGTPETQYF.

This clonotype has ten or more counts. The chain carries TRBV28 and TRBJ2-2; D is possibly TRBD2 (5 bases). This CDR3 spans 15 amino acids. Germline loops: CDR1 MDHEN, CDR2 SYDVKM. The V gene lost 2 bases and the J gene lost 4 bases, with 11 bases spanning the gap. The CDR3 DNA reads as TGTGCCAGCAGTTTAAATAGAGGGCGCACCGGGGAGCTGTTTTTT. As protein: CASSLNRGRTGELFF.

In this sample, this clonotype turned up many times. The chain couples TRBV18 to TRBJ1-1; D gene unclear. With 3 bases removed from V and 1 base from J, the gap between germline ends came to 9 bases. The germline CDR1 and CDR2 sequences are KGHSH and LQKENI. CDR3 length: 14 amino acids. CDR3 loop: CASSPATRNTEAFF. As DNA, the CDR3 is TGTGCCAGCTCACCCGCTACAAGGAACACTGAAGCTTTCTTT.

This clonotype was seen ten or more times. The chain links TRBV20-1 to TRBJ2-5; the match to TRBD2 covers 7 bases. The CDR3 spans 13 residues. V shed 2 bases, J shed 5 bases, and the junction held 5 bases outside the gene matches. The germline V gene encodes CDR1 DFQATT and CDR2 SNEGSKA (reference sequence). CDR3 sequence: CSARLAAQETQYF. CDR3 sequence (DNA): TGCAGTGCTAGACTAGCGGCGCAGGAGACCCAGTACTTC.

The DNA for the CDR3 is TGCAGCGCCCAGGGGGACTCTAATGAAAAACTGTTTTTT. Protein sequence: CSAQGDSNEKLFF. V gene TRBV29-1 combines with J gene TRBJ1-4; 7 nucleotides align to TRBD1. Germline trimming cut 7 bases from V and 3 bases from J; bases unmatched to any gene: 5. This CDR3 contains 13 residues. Germline V gene sequence: CDR1 SQVTM, CDR2 ANQGSEA.

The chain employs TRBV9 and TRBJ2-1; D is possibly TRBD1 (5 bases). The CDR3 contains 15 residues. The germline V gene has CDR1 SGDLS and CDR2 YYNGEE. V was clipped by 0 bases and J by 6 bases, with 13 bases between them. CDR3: CASSVVEGEGNEQFF. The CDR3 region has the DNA TGTGCCAGCAGCGTAGTGGAAGGGGAAGGCAATGAGCAGTTCTTC.

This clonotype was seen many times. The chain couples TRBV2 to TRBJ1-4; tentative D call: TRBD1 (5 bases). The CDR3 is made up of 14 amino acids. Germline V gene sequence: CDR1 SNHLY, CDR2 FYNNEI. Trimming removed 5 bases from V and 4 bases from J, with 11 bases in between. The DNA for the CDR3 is TGTGCCAGCAGTAAACGGGACCTTAATGAAAAACTGTTTTTT. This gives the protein CASSKRDLNEKLFF.

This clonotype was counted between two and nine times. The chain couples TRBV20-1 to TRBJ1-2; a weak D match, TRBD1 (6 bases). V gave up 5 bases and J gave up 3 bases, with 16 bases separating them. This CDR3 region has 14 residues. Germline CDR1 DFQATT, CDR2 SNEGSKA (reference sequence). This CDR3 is CSAADRGRDYGYTF. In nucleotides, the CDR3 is TGCAGTGCTGCGGACAGAGGGAGGGACTATGGCTACACCTTC.